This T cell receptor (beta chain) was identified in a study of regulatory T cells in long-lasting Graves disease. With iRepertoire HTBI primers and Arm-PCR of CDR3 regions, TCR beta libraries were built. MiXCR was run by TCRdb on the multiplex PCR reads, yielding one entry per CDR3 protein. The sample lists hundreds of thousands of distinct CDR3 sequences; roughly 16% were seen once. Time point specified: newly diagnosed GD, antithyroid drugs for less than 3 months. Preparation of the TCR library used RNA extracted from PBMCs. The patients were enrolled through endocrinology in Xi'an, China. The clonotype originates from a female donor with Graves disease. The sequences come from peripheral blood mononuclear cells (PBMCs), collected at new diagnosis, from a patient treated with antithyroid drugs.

CDR3 amino acids: CASSWRRLAGVGTGGINEQFF. The CDR3 DNA follows: TGTGCCAGCAGCTGGCGGAGACTAGCGGGGGTCGGGACAGGAGGAATCAATGAGCAGTTCTTC. V gene TRBV7-2 combines with J gene TRBJ2-5; 12 nucleotides agree with TRBD2. The closer fit of TRBJ2-1 to the DNA end suggests the J call may be wrong. Germline CDR1 SGHTA, CDR2 FQGNSA. The CDR3 is made up of 21 amino acids.